Listed here are 4 T cell receptor beta chains from one sample, sequenced in a study of blood T cell repertoires in COVID-19 (TCRdb year 2020). Preparation of the library involved the immunoSEQ multiplex PCR assay. TCRdb provides this immuneACCESS table in a form limited to in-frame rearrangements. Some clones are lacking; in checked studies, under half of them reflect an unresolved V gene, and why the rest are absent is not known. This sample is represented by fewer than 60,000 clones; 81% of them were singletons. The ten largest account for 26% of the sample. Source material: peripheral blood. These receptors were taken from a woman at least 80 years old with COVID-19, enrolled during active disease.

V and J are TRBV5-1 and TRBJ2-7; TRBD2 is a possible D gene (5 bases). Germline-derived CDR1 and CDR2 are SGHRS and YFSETQ. The CDR3 covers 15 residues. Between the trimmed V and J ends, which lost 4 bases and 3 bases, there was a span of 17 bases. The CDR3 spells CASSQSPGTSYEQYF. As DNA, the CDR3 is TGCGCCAGCAGCCAATCGCCCGGTACTAGCTACGAGCAGTACTTC.

V and J are TRBV7-3 and TRBJ2-1; 14 bases align to TRBD2. V dropped 0 bases and J dropped 6; count of bases not matched to a gene: 10. The CDR3 consists of 19 residues. Germline assignment: CDR1 SGHTA and CDR2 FQGTGA. The CDR3 spells CASSLTPGLAGEIFNEQFF. CDR3 coding DNA: TGTGCCAGCAGCTTAACCCCGGGACTAGCGGGAGAAATTTTCAATGAGCAGTTCTTC.

This clone has just a few counts. This chain links TRBV6-1 with TRBJ2-7, with D unclear. Germline values: CDR1 MNHNS, CDR2 SASEGT. Trimming removed 1 base from V and 3 bases from J, with 4 bases in between. This CDR3 has 12 residues. CDR3 nucleotide sequence: TGTGCCAGCAGTGAAGTGCGCTACGAGCAGTACTTC. This codes for CASSEVRYEQYF.

The chain carries TRBV28 and TRBJ2-7, with 12 bases identical to TRBD2. The V segment lost 8 bases and the J segment 5 bases; nucleotides outside the gene matches: 16. Looked up from germline, CDR1 is MDHEN and CDR2 is SYDVKM. This CDR3 contains 17 residues. The CDR3, as DNA: TGTGCCAGCGCCGATCAGGCTAGCGGGAGGGCCCGGGACGAGCAGTACTTC. Translated: CASADQASGRARDEQYF.